The 8 T cell receptor beta chains listed next were all sequenced from one sample in a study of cytomegalovirus exposure and HLA in healthy donors (dated by TCRdb to 2015 to 2018). Library construction relied on the immunoSEQ multiplex PCR assay. For the multiplex PCR, a mixture combining 60 forward primers for TCR Vbeta segments and 13 reverse primers for TCR Jbeta segments was used. In its TCRdb copy, this immuneACCESS table keeps in-frame sequences only and misses some clones. Where compared with another copy, unresolved V genes explain less than half of these, and the others have no known cause. The sample table lists more than 150,000 clones, 76% of them with a count of one. Around 1.5% of the sample goes to the ten largest clones. The sample was PBMCs. The receptors stem from a man aged 18 to 29 in good health and CMV-seronegative.

This rearrangement joins TRBV6-1 to TRBJ1-5; 7 bases fit TRBD1. CDR1 and CDR2 (germline): MNHNS, SASEGT. With 6 bases clipped from V and 6 bases from J, the junction kept 5 bases outside the gene matches. CDR3 size: 13 residues. The CDR3 spells CASSAGGIQPQHF. CDR3 nucleotides: TGTGCCAGCAGCGCAGGGGGGATTCAGCCCCAGCATTTT.

The chain recombines TRBV19 with TRBJ1-3; D gene unclear. The CDR3 totals 13 residues. V lost 8 bases and J lost 1, with 9 bases in between. The germline V gene encodes CDR1 LNHDA and CDR2 SQIVND (reference sequence). CDR3 nucleotide sequence: TGTGCCAGTTCAGGTCTTTCTGGAAACACCATATATTTT. Translating it yields CASSGLSGNTIYF.

V usage is TRBV7-2 and J usage is TRBJ2-3; 8 bases line up with TRBD2. CDR3 length: 15 amino acids. CDR1 is SGHTA and CDR2 is FQGNSA in the germline V gene. With 0 bases clipped from V and 6 bases from J, the junction kept 5 bases outside the gene matches. The CDR3 loop reads CASSLAPGGVDTQYF. In nucleotides, the CDR3 is TGTGCCAGCAGCTTAGCCCCCGGGGGGGTCGATACGCAGTATTTT.

The chain is built from TRBV9 and TRBJ2-7; possibly TRBD1 for D (6 bases). The CDR3 covers 16 residues. Germline-derived CDR1 and CDR2 are SGDLS and YYNGEE. Deletions cut 4 bases from V and 6 bases from J, with 23 bases between. The CDR3: CASSPGTGIDAGEQYF. The CDR3 DNA reads TGTGCCAGCAGCCCCGGAACAGGGATAGACGCGGGCGAGCAGTACTTC.

The chain uses TRBV2 and TRBJ2-2, with D uncertain. This CDR3 contains 15 residues. The V end was cut by 3 bases, the J end by 5 bases, with 13 bases between. Germline values: CDR1 SNHLY, CDR2 FYNNEI. CDR3 in DNA: TGTGCCAGCAGTGACCCGGGTGTACGAACCGGGGAGCTGTTTTTT. Translating gives CASSDPGVRTGELFF.

This clone was seen more than once but under ten times. The CDR3: CASSGPRGSSYNSPLHF. For the CDR3, the DNA is TGTGCCAGCAGTGGTCCGCGGGGGAGCTCCTATAATTCACCCCTCCACTTT. The chain is built from TRBV28 and TRBJ1-6, with TRBD1 as a possible D gene (5 bases). Germline loops: CDR1 MDHEN, CDR2 SYDVKM. The CDR3 runs to 17 residues. V lost 5 bases and J lost 0, with 14 bases in between.

V and J are TRBV5-6 and TRBJ1-4, with 8 bases lining up with TRBD1. The ends lost 4 bases at V and 7 bases at J; junction bases unmatched: 6. The CDR3 extends over 14 amino acids. Germline assignment: CDR1 SGHDT and CDR2 YYEEEE. The CDR3 loop is CASSLRGPGEKLFF. The CDR3 nucleotides read TGTGCCAGCAGCCTCAGGGGGCCGGGTGAAAAACTGTTTTTT.

The chain combines TRBV4-1 with TRBJ2-3, with D tentatively TRBD1 (5 bases). Germline-derived CDR1 and CDR2 are MGHRA and YSYEKL. Trimming removed 3 bases from V and 3 bases from J, with 16 bases in between. The CDR3 spans 16 residues. CDR3 sequence (DNA): TGCGCCAGCAGCCAGACCAGGGTTGTAGGTACAGATACGCAGTATTTT. It encodes CASSQTRVVGTDTQYF.